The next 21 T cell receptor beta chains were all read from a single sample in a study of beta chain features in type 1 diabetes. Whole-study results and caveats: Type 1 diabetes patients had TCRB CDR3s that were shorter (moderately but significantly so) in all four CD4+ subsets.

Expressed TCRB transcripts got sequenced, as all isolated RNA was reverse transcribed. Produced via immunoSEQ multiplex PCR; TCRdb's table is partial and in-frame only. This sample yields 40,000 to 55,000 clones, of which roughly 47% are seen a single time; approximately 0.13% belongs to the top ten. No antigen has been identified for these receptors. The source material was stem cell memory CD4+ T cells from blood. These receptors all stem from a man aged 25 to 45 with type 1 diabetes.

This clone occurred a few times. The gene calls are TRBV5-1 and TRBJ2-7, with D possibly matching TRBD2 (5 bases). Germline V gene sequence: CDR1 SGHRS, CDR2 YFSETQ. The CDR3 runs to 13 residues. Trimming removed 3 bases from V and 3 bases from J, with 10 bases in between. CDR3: CASSSYGVYEQYF. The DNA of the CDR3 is TGCGCCAGCAGCTCCTACGGGGTCTACGAGCAGTACTTC.

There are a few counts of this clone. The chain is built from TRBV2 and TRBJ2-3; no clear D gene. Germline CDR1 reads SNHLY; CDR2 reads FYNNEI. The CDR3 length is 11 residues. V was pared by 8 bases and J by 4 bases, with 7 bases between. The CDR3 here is CASSRSDTQYF. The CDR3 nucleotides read TGTGCCAGCTCACGGTCAGATACGCAGTATTTT.

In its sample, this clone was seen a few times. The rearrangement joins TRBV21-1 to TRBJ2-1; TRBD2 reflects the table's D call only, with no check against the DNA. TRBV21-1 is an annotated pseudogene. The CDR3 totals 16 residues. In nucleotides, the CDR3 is TGTGCCAACCGACCCGACCCGGGACTAGAGGTCTATGAGCAGTTCTTC. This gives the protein CANRPDPGLEVYEQFF.

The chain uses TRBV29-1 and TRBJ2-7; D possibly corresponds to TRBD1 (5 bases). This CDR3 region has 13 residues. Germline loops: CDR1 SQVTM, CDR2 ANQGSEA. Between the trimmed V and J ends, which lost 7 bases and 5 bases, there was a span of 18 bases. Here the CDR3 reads CSAQGQGGHEQYF. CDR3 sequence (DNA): TGCAGCGCCCAGGGCCAGGGTGGCCACGAGCAGTACTTC.

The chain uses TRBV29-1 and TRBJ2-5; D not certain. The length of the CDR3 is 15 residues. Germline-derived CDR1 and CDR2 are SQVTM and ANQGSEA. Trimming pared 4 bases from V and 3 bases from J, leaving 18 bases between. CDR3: CSVVNLLRSKETQYF. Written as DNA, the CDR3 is TGCAGCGTTGTTAACCTCCTGAGATCGAAAGAGACCCAGTACTTC.

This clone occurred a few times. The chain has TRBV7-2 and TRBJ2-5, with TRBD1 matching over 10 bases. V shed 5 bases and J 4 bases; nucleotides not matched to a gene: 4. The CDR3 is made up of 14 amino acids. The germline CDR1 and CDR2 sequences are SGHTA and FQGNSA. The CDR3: CASSRQGAGETQYF. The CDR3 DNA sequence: TGTGCCAGCAGCAGACAGGGGGCTGGAGAGACCCAGTACTTC.

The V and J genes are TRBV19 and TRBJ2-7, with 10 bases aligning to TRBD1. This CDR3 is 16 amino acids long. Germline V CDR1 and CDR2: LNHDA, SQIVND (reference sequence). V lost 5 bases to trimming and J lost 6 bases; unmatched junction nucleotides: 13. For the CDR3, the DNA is TGTGCCAGTAGTGGGGGGACAGGGGCAAACTTCGGCGAGCAGTACTTC. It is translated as CASSGGTGANFGEQYF.

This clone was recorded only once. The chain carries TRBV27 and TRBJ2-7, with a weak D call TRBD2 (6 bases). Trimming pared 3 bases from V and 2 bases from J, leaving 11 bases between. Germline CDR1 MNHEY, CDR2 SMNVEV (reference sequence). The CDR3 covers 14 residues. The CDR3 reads CASSFRGGTYEQYF. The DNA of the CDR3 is TGTGCCAGCAGTTTTCGAGGCGGGACCTACGAGCAGTACTTC.

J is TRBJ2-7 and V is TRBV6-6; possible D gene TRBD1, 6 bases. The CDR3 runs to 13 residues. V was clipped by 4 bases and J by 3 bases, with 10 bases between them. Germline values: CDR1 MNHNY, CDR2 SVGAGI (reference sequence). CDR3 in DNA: TGTGCCAGCAGTTCTGACAGGTTCTACGAGCAGTACTTC. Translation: CASSSDRFYEQYF.

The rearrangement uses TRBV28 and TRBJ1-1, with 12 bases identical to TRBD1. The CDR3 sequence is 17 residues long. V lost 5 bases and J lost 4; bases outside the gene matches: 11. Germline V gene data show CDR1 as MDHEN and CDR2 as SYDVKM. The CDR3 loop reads CASSQPGQGAMSTEAFF. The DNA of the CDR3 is TGTGCCAGCAGTCAGCCGGGACAGGGGGCCATGAGCACTGAAGCTTTCTTT. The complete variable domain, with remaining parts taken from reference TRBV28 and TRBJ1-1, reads DVKVTQSSRYLVKRTGEKVFLECVQDMDHENMFWYRQDPGLGLRLIYFSYDVKMKEKGDIPEGYSVSREKKERFSLILESASTNQTSMYLCASSQPGQGAMSTEAFFGQGTRLTVV.

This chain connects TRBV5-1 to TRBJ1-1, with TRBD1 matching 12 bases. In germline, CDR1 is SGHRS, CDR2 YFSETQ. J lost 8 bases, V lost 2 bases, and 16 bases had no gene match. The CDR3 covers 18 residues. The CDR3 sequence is CASSFARDRGRLNSEAFF. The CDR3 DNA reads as TGCGCCAGCAGCTTCGCCCGGGACAGGGGGCGATTGAACTCCGAAGCTTTCTTT.

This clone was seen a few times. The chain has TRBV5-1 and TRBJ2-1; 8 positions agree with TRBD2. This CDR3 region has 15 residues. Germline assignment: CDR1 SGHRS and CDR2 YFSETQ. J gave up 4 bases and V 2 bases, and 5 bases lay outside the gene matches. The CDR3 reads CASSLPGLGYNEQFF. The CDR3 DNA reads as TGCGCCAGCAGCTTACCGGGACTAGGTTACAATGAGCAGTTCTTC.

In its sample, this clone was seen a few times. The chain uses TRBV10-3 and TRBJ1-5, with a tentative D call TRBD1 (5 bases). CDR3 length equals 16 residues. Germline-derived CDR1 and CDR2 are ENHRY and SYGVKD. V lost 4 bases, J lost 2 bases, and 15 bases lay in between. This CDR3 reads CAISAPTGQRNQPQHF. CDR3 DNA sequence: TGTGCCATCAGTGCCCCGACCGGACAACGCAATCAGCCCCAGCATTTT.

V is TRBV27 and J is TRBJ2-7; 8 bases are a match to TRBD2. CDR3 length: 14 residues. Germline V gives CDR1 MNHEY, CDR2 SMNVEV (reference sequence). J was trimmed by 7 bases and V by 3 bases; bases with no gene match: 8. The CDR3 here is CASSFLAGGREQYF. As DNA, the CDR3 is TGTGCCAGCAGTTTTCTTGCGGGAGGCCGGGAGCAGTACTTC.

The DNA of the CDR3 is TGTGCCAGCAGTAACCAGGGACAGGGGTCTGGTGGCTACACCTTC. Its translation: CASSNQGQGSGGYTF. The chain recombines TRBV6-6 with TRBJ1-2; 10 bases line up with TRBD1. The V gene's germline CDR1 is MNHNY and CDR2 SVGAGI (reference sequence). This CDR3 contains 15 residues. Trimming took 5 bases from V and 7 from J; bases not matched to a gene: 10.

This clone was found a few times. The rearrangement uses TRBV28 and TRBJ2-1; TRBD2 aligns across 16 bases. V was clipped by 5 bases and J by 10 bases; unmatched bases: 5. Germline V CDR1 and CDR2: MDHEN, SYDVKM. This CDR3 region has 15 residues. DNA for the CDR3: TGTGCCAGCAGTCCACCGGGACTAGCGGGAGGGGAGCAGTTCTTC. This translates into CASSPPGLAGGEQFF. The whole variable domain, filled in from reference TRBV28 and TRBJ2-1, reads DVKVTQSSRYLVKRTGEKVFLECVQDMDHENMFWYRQDPGLGLRLIYFSYDVKMKEKGDIPEGYSVSREKKERFSLILESASTNQTSMYLCASSPPGLAGGEQFFGPGTRLTVL.

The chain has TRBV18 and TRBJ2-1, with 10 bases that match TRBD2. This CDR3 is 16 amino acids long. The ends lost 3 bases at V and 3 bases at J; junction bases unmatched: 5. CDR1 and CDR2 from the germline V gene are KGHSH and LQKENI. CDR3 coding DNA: TGTGCCAGCTCACCTGCTAGCGGGAGAAACTACAATGAGCAGTTCTTC. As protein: CASSPASGRNYNEQFF.

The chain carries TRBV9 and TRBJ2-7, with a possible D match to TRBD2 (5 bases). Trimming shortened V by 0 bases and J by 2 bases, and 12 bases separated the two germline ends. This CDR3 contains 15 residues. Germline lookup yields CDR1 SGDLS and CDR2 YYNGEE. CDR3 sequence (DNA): TGTGCCAGCAGCGTAGGGGTGGACTTGACCTACGAGCAGTACTTC. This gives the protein CASSVGVDLTYEQYF.

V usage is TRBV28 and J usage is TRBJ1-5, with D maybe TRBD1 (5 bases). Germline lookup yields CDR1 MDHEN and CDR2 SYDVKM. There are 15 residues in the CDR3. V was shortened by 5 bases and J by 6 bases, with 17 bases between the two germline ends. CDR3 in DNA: TGTGCCAGCAGTCCATCTCTGGGCAGGGTTCAGCCCCAGCATTTT. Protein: CASSPSLGRVQPQHF.

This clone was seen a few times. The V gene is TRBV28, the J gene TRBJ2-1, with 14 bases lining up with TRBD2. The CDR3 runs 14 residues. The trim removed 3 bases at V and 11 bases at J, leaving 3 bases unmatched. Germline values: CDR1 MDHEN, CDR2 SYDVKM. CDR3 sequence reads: CASSLGTSGSKQFF. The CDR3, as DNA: TGTGCCAGCAGTTTGGGGACTAGCGGGAGCAAGCAGTTCTTC.

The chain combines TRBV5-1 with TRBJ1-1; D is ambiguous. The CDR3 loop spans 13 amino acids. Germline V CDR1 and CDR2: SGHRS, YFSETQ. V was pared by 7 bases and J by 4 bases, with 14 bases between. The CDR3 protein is CASRALRGTEAFF. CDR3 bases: TGCGCCAGCCGTGCCCTCCGGGGCACTGAAGCTTTCTTT.